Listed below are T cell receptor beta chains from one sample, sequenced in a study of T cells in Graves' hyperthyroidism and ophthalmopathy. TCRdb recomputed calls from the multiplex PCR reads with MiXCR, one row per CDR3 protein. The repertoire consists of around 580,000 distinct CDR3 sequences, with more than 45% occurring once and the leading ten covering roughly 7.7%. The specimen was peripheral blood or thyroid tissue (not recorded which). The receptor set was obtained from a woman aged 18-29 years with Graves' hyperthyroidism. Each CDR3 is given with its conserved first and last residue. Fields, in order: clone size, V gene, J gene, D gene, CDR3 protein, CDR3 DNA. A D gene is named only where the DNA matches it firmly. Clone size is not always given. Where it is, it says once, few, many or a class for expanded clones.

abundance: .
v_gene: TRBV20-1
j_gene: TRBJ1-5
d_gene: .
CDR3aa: CSAYTGTDAYNSNQPQHF
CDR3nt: TGCAGTGCTTACACCGGGACTGACGCCTACAATAGCAATCAGCCCCAGCATTTT

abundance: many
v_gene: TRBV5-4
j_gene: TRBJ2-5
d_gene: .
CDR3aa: CASRQGLSGETQYF
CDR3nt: TGTGCCAGCAGACAAGGGCTTTCCGGGGAGACCCAGTACTTC

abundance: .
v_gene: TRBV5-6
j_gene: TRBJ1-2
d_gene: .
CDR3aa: CASSFDRTGYGYTF
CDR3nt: TGTGCCAGCAGCTTCGACAGGACTGGGTATGGCTACACCTTC

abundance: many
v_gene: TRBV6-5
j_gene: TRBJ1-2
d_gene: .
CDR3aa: CASSYSGLRVGDYGYTF
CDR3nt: TGTGCCAGCAGTTACTCGGGTTTAAGGGTTGGCGACTATGGCTACACCTTC

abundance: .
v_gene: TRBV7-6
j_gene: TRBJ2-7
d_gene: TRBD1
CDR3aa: CASSRGLGLDYEQYF
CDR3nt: TGTGCCAGCAGCAGGGGGCTAGGCCTAGACTACGAGCAGTACTTC

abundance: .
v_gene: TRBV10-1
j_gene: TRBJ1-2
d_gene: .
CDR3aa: CASSESGIDGYTF
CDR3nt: TGCGCCAGCAGTGAGTCGGGGATCGATGGCTACACCTTC

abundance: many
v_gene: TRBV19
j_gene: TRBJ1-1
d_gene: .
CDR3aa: CASSMSNTEAFF
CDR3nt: TGTGCCAGTAGTATGTCGAACACTGAAGCTTTCTTT

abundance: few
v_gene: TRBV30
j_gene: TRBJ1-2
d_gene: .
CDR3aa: CAWSSRVGDYGYTF
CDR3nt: TGTGCCTGGAGTAGCAGGGTAGGGGACTATGGCTACACCTTC

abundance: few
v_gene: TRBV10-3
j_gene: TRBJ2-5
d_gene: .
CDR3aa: CAISAGSQETQYF
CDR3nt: TGTGCCATCAGTGCCGGGTCTCAAGAGACCCAGTACTTC

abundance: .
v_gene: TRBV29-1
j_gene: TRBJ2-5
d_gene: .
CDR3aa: CSSSLAIQETQYF
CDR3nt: TGCAGCAGTTCTCTAGCGATCCAAGAGACCCAGTACTTC

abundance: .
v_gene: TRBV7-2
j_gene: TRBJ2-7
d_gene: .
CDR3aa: CASSPIRDEQYF
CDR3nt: TGTGCCAGCAGCCCCATCAGGGACGAGCAGTACTTC

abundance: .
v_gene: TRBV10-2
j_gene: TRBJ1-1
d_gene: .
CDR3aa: CASRDDMNTEAFF
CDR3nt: TGCGCCAGCAGGGATGATATGAACACTGAAGCTTTCTTT

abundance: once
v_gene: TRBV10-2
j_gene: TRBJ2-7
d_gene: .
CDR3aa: CASSQESRGCEQYF
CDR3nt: TGCGCCAGCAGCCAAGAAAGCCGTGGCTGCGAGCAGTACTTC

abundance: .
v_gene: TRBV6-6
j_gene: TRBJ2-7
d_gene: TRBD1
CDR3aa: CASSYSSSRLGQGDNEQYF
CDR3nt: TGTGCCAGCAGTTACTCTTCAAGTCGGCTTGGGCAGGGGGACAACGAGCAGTACTTC

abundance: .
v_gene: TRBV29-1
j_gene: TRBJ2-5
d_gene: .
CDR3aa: CSVTPGETQYF
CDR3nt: TGCAGCGTGACACCTGGGGAGACCCAGTACTTC

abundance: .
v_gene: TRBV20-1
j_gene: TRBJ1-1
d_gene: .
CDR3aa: CSARGPTGNTEAFF
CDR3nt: TGCAGTGCTAGAGGTCCGACAGGCAACACTGAAGCTTTCTTT

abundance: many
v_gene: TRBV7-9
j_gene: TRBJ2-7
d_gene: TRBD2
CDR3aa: CASSLAWTSGYEQYF
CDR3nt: TGTGCCAGCAGCTTAGCGTGGACTAGCGGCTACGAGCAGTACTTC

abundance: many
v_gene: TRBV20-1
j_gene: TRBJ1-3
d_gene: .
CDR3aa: CSASAGNSGNTIYF
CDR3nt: TGCAGTGCTTCAGCCGGGAACTCTGGAAACACCATATATTTT

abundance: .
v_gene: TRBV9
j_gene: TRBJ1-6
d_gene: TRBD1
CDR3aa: CASSTDRDSPLHF
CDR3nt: TGTGCCAGCAGCACAGACAGGGATTCACCCCTCCACTTT

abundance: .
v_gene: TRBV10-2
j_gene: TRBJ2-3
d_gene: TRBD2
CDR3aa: CASSQAGGPVDTQYF
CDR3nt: TGCGCCAGCAGCCAAGCGGGAGGGCCGGTAGATACGCAGTATTTT

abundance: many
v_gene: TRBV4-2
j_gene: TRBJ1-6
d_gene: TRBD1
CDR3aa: CASSPGWRQGATNSPLHF
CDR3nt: TGTGCCAGCAGCCCAGGGTGGAGACAGGGGGCGACTAATTCACCCCTCCACTTT

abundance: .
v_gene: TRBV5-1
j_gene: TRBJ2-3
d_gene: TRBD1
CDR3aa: CASSLEWTGVLDTQYF
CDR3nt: TGCGCCAGCAGCTTGGAATGGACAGGGGTGCTGGATACGCAGTATTTT

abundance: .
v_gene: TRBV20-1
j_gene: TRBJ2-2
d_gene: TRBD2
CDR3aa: CSARDTGTSGSSTGELFF
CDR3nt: TGCAGTGCTAGAGACACCGGGACTAGCGGGAGTAGCACCGGGGAGCTGTTTTTT

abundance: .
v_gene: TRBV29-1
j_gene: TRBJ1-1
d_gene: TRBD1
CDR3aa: CSVVGGMGTEAFF
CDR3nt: TGCAGCGTTGTAGGGGGCATGGGAACTGAAGCTTTCTTT

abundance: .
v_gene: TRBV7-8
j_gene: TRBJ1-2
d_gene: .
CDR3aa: CASSETDNYGYTF
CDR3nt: TGTGCCAGCAGCGAGACAGATAACTATGGCTACACCTTC

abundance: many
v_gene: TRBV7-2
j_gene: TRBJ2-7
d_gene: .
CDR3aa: CASSLGSSGPYEQYF
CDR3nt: TGTGCCAGCAGCTTAGGGTCCAGCGGGCCGTACGAGCAGTACTTC

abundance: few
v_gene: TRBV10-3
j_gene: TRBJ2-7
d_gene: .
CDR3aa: CASSEEGVYEQYF
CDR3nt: TGTGCCAGCAGTGAAGAGGGCGTCTACGAGCAGTACTTC

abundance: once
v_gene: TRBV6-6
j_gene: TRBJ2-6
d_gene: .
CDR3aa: CASSYPGANVLTF
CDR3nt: TGTGCCAGCAGTTACCCAGGGGCCAACGTCCTGACTTTC

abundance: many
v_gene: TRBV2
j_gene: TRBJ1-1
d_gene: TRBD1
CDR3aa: CASSWTGSTEAFF
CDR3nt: TGCGCCAGCAGCTGGACAGGGAGCACTGAAGCTTTCTTT

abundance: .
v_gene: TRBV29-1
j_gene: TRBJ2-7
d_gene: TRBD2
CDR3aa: CSVGGLASSYEQYF
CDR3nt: TGCAGCGTCGGCGGACTAGCGTCTAGCTACGAGCAGTACTTC

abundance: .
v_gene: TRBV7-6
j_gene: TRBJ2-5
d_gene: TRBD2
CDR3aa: CASSPASSGWAGTQYF
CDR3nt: TGTGCCAGCAGCCCAGCGAGTAGCGGGTGGGCGGGTACGCAGTACTTC

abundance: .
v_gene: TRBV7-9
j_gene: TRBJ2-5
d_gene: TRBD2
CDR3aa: CASSLEGLAGGMEETQYF
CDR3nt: TGTGCCAGCAGCTTAGAAGGGCTAGCGGGAGGGATGGAAGAGACCCAGTACTTC